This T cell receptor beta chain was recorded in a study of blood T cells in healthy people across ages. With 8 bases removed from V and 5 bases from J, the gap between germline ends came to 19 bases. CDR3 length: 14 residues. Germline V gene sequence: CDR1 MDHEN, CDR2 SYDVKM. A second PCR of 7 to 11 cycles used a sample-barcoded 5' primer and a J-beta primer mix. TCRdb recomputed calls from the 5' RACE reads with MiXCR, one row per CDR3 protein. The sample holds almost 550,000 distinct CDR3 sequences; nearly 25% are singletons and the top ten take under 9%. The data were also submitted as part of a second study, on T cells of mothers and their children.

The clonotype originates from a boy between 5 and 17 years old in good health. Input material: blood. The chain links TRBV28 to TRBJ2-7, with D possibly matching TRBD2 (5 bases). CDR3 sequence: CASGSGSLFDEQYF. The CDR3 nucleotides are TGTGCCAGCGGGTCGGGATCCCTTTTTGACGAGCAGTACTTC.